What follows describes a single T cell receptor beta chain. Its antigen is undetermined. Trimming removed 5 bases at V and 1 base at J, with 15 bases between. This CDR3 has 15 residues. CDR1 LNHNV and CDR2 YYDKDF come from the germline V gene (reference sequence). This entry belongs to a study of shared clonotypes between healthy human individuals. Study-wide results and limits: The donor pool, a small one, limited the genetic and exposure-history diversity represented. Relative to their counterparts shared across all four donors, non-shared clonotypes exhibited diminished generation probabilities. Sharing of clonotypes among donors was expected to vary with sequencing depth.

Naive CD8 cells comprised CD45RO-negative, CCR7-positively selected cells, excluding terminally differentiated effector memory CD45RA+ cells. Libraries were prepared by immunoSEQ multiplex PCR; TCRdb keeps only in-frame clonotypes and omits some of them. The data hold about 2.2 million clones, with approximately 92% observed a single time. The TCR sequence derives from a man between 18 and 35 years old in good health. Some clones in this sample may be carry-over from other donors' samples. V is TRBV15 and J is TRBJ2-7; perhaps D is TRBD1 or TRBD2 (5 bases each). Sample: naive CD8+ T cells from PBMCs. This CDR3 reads CATSAEGRGSYEQYF. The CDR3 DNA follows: TGTGCCACCAGCGCCGAGGGACGGGGTTCCTACGAGCAGTACTTC.